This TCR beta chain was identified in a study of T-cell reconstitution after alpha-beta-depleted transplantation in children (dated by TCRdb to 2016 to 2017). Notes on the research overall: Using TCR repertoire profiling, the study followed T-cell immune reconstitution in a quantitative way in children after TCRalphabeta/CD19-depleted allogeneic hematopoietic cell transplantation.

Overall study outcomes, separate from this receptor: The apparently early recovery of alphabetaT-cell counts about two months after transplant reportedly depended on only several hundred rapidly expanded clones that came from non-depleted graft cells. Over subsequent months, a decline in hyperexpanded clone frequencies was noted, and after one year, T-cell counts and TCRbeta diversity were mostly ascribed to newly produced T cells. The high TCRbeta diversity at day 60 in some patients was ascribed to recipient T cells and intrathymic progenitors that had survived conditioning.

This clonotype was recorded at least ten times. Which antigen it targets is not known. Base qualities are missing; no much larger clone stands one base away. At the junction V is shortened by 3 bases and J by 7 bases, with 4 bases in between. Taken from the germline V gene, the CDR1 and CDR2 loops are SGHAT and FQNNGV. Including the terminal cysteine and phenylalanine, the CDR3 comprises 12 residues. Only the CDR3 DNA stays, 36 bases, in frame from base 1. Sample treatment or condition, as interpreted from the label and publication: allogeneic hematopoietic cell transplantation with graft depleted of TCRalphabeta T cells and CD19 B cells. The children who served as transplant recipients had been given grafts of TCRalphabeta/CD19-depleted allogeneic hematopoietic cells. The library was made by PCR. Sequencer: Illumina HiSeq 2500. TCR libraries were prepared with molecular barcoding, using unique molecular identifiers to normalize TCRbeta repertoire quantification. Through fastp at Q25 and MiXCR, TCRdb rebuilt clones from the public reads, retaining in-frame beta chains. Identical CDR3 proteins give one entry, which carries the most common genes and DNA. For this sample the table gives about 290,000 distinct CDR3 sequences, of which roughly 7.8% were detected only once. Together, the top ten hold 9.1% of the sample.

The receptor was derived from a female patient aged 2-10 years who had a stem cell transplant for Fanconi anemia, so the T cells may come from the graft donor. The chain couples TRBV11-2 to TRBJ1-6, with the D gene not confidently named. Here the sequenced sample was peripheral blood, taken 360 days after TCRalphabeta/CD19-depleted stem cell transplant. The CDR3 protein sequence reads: CASSLGNSPLHF. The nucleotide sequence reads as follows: TGTGCCAGCAGCTTGGGAAATTCACCCCTCCACTTT.